Below, 31 T cell receptor beta chains from the same sample are listed, as sequenced in a study of T cell clonotyping in hematopoietic cell transplantation. The table came from immunoSEQ multiplex PCR; TCRdb's copy has only in-frame clones and leaves some out. The sample holds around 21,000 clones, roughly 90% seen once. Sample time point: recipient sample about 28 days before transplant, after cytoreduction. This specimen consisted of peripheral blood mononuclear cells, obtained before stem cell transplant. Receptor source: a man aged 18 to 35 with biphenotypic leukemia. Some clones in this sample may be carry-over from other donors' samples.

The rearrangement links TRBV11-3 to TRBJ1-2; D may be TRBD1 (5 bases). CDR1 and CDR2 (germline): SGHNT, YENEEA. V was clipped by 4 bases and J by 5 bases, with 20 bases between them. This CDR3 is 16 amino acids long. The CDR3 DNA sequence: TGTGCCAGCAGCTCTACTAGGTCAGGGAGAGTTTATGGCTACACCTTC. This translates into CASSSTRSGRVYGYTF. Combining the CDR3 with reference TRBV11-3 and TRBJ1-2 gives the whole variable domain EAGVVQSPRYKIIEKKQPVAFWCNPISGHNTLYWYLQNLGQGPELLIRYENEEAVDDSQLPKDRFSAERLKGVDSTLKIQPAELGDSAVYLCASSSTRSGRVYGYTFGSGTRLTVV.

The chain carries TRBV7-6 and TRBJ2-7; 7 nucleotides line up with TRBD1. V lost 3 bases to trimming and J lost 6 bases; unmatched junction nucleotides: 11. The CDR3 runs 15 residues. The germline CDR1 and CDR2 sequences are SGHVS and FNYEAQ. Here the CDR3 reads CASSLMQGVRSEQYF. CDR3 nucleotide sequence: TGTGCCAGCAGCTTGATGCAGGGGGTTCGATCCGAGCAGTACTTC.

The genes are TRBV5-4 and TRBJ2-7, with 8 positions matching TRBD2. CDR1 and CDR2 from the germline V gene are SGHNT and YYREEE (reference sequence). CDR3 size: 14 residues. V lost 4 bases to trimming and J lost 0 bases; unmatched junction nucleotides: 3. This CDR3 is CASSITSGSYEQYF. The DNA of the CDR3 is TGTGCCAGCAGCATTACTAGCGGCTCCTACGAGCAGTACTTC.

The V and J genes are TRBV30 and TRBJ2-7, with D unresolved. V was trimmed by 5 bases and J by 2 bases, leaving 16 bases between them. In germline, CDR1 is GTSNPN, CDR2 SVGIG (reference sequence). The CDR3 loop spans 14 amino acids. The CDR3 sequence: CAWSRGSETYEQYF. In DNA, the CDR3 is TGTGCCTGGTCCCGAGGATCCGAGACCTACGAGCAGTACTTC.

The chain recombines TRBV9 with TRBJ2-1; TRBD1 or TRBD2 may be the D gene (5 bases each). In germline, CDR1 is SGDLS, CDR2 YYNGEE. The CDR3 runs 16 residues. Trimming shortened V by 0 bases and J by 8 bases, and 18 bases separated the two germline ends. The CDR3 DNA follows: TGTGCCAGCAGCGTAGCCCAGGGCGCGGCGGGTCATGAGCAGTTCTTC. It is translated as CASSVAQGAAGHEQFF.

The V call is TRBV7-6, the J call TRBJ2-2; maybe TRBD1 (6 bases). CDR3 length: 14 residues. The germline V and J ends were trimmed by 3 bases and 6 bases, with 11 bases remaining between them. The V gene's germline CDR1 is SGHVS and CDR2 FNYEAQ. The CDR3 sequence: CASSFDTGPGELFF. DNA for the CDR3: TGTGCCAGCAGCTTTGACACAGGGCCCGGGGAGCTGTTTTTT.

The CDR3 loop reads CASSFAYRGELFF. The CDR3 DNA follows: TGTGCCAGCAGTTTCGCATACAGGGGAGAACTGTTTTTT. The rearrangement joins TRBV27 to TRBJ1-4; 7 positions match TRBD1. The CDR3 length is 13 residues. Germline CDR1 MNHEY, CDR2 SMNVEV (reference sequence). Germline trimming cut 3 bases from V and 12 bases from J; bases unmatched to any gene: 7.

The chain recombines TRBV11-3 with TRBJ2-2, with TRBD1 matching over 9 bases. After removal of 6 bases from V and 6 bases from J, the junction contained 14 bases not matched to a gene. The germline V gene encodes CDR1 SGHNT and CDR2 YENEEA. The CDR3 runs to 17 residues. The CDR3 reads CASSYGTGNLGPGELFF. Here the CDR3 DNA reads TGTGCCAGCAGTTATGGGACAGGGAATCTCGGTCCCGGGGAGCTGTTTTTT.

This clone was seen a single time. The chain combines TRBV7-8 with TRBJ1-5; D remains unclear. Germline V lookup: CDR1 SGHVS, CDR2 FQNEAQ. CDR3 length equals 13 residues. The germline V and J ends were trimmed by 1 base and 7 bases, with 8 bases remaining between them. CDR3 bases: TGTGCCAGCAGCTTAGAGGGCTACCAGCCCCAGCATTTT. This translates into CASSLEGYQPQHF.

The V call is TRBV6-5, the J call TRBJ2-7; D not certain. The V and J ends lost 6 bases and 3 bases respectively, with 15 bases between them. This CDR3 region has 14 residues. Germline-derived CDR1 and CDR2 are MNHEY and SVGAGI. The CDR3 region has the DNA TGTGCCAGCAGCCTGACCGGCCAGCTCTACGAGCAGTACTTC. Residues: CASSLTGQLYEQYF.

This clone showed up just once. The chain is built from TRBV28 and TRBJ1-2; TRBD1 matches at 9 bases. Losses at the gene ends were 2 bases for V and 7 bases for J; bases not matched to a gene: 8. Germline CDR1 is MDHEN and CDR2 is SYDVKM. This CDR3 is built from 15 residues. The CDR3 sequence: CASSLEGQGFTGYTF. The DNA for the CDR3 is TGTGCCAGCAGTTTAGAGGGACAGGGCTTTACTGGCTACACCTTC.

The chain employs TRBV6-5 and TRBJ1-1, with D unresolved. The V gene lost 3 bases and the J gene lost 6 bases, with 14 bases spanning the gap. The V gene's germline CDR1 is MNHEY and CDR2 SVGAGI. This CDR3 has 14 residues. DNA for the CDR3: TGTGCCAGCAGTTATCAACCGGTCGGCTCTGAAGCTTTCTTT. This gives the protein CASSYQPVGSEAFF.

The chain uses TRBV9 and TRBJ2-3, with D perhaps TRBD2 (6 bases). Trimming cost V 1 base and J 1 base, with 13 bases left between them. From germline, CDR1 is SGDLS and CDR2 YYNGEE. The CDR3 is made up of 16 amino acids. CDR3 DNA: TGTGCCAGCAGCGTATTCTTGGCTAGCGGCACAGATACGCAGTATTTT. This sequence encodes CASSVFLASGTDTQYF.

This clone was counted once. The chain is built from TRBV11-2 and TRBJ1-1; D remains ambiguous. In germline, CDR1 is SGHAT, CDR2 FQNNGV. Between the trimmed V and J ends, which lost 11 bases and 5 bases, there was a span of 15 bases. The CDR3 has 12 residues. The CDR3 loop reads CAGRMAGTEAFF. CDR3 in DNA: TGTGCCGGACGAATGGCCGGGACTGAAGCTTTCTTT.

The V call is TRBV2, the J call TRBJ1-1; TRBD1 is a possible D gene (6 bases). CDR3 length equals 13 residues. Germline-derived CDR1 and CDR2 are SNHLY and FYNNEI. Deletions cut 5 bases from V and 1 base from J, with 8 bases between. The CDR3 here is CASSQTGNTEAFF. The CDR3 DNA is TGTGCCAGCAGTCAGACAGGGAACACTGAAGCTTTCTTT.

The chain has TRBV5-5 and TRBJ1-2; D possibly corresponds to TRBD1 (6 bases). The ends were cut back, 3 bases at V and 8 bases at J, with 14 bases in the middle. Per germline, CDR1 SGHKS and CDR2 YYEKEE (reference sequence). The CDR3 covers 13 residues. The DNA for the CDR3 is TGTGCCAGCAGCTGGGGGCGGGTGAGGGGCTACACCTTC. As protein: CASSWGRVRGYTF.

The genes are TRBV9 and TRBJ1-1; 10 bases map to TRBD1. Germline values: CDR1 SGDLS, CDR2 YYNGEE. The CDR3 is 14 residues long. Germline trimming cut 4 bases from V and 3 bases from J; bases unmatched to any gene: 3. The CDR3 spells CASSTTGGYTEAFF. The CDR3 nucleotides read TGTGCCAGCAGCACGACAGGGGGCTACACTGAAGCTTTCTTT.

The chain carries TRBV5-1 and TRBJ1-1; no reliable D call. V shed 0 bases and J shed 1 base, with 13 bases lying between them. Germline V gene data show CDR1 as SGHRS and CDR2 as YFSETQ. The CDR3 has 16 residues. DNA for the CDR3: TGCGCCAGCAGCTTGGGGGAGCGACGGTCGAACACTGAAGCTTTCTTT. This codes for CASSLGERRSNTEAFF.

The DNA for the CDR3 is TGTGCCAGCAGCTTATTCCGGGACAGCCTAGAAGATACGCAGTATTTT. This encodes CASSLFRDSLEDTQYF. The V and J genes are TRBV9 and TRBJ2-3, with 7 positions matching TRBD1. CDR1 and CDR2 from the germline V gene are SGDLS and YYNGEE. CDR3 length: 16 residues. V dropped 4 bases and J dropped 5; count of bases not matched to a gene: 13.

V usage is TRBV5-6 and J usage is TRBJ2-2; 7 bases match TRBD2. The V segment lost 4 bases and the J segment 4 bases; nucleotides outside the gene matches: 13. The CDR3 has 17 amino acids. Germline lookup yields CDR1 SGHDT and CDR2 YYEEEE. CDR3 loop: CASSPRREPLVTGELFF. The CDR3 coding sequence is TGTGCCAGCAGCCCCCGGCGGGAGCCCTTGGTCACCGGGGAGCTGTTTTTT.

J is TRBJ2-1 and V is TRBV9; maybe TRBD2 (5 bases). Trimming took off 3 bases at V and 7 bases at J, with 17 bases between the two ends. From germline, CDR1 is SGDLS and CDR2 YYNGEE. This CDR3 comprises 15 residues. CDR3 sequence reads: CASSEPSPGKNEQFF. CDR3 DNA sequence: TGTGCCAGCAGCGAGCCCTCACCGGGAAAGAATGAGCAGTTCTTC.

The chain is built from TRBV4-1 and TRBJ1-6; D unresolved. The germline V gene has CDR1 MGHRA and CDR2 YSYEKL. The V end lost 0 bases, the J end lost 7 bases, and 19 bases lay between the germline ends. The CDR3 has 18 residues. CDR3 residues: CASSQEIGKSGGNSPLHF. CDR3 in DNA: TGCGCCAGCAGCCAAGAAATTGGGAAATCAGGCGGGAATTCACCCCTCCACTTT.

This chain links TRBV6-1 with TRBJ2-7; no clear D gene. The germline V gene encodes CDR1 MNHNS and CDR2 SASEGT. V was shortened by 5 bases and J by 2 bases, with 10 bases between the two germline ends. The length of the CDR3 is 13 residues. The CDR3 nucleotides are TGTGCCAGCAGTAGCCGATTCACCTACGAGCAGTACTTC. Amino acid sequence: CASSSRFTYEQYF.

V gene TRBV6-4 combines with J gene TRBJ2-3; 8 bases are a match to TRBD1. The CDR3 contains 14 residues. The V and J ends lost 3 bases and 4 bases, in that order; junction bases with no gene match: 3. Per germline, CDR1 MRHNA and CDR2 SNTAGT. In nucleotides, the CDR3 is TGTGCCAGCAGTGAACAGGGGGGTGCAGATACGCAGTATTTT. Amino acids: CASSEQGGADTQYF.

The rearrangement uses TRBV2 and TRBJ1-2; TRBD1 might be the D (6 bases). The V gene's germline CDR1 is SNHLY and CDR2 FYNNEI. The CDR3 runs 15 residues. With 6 bases removed from V and 6 bases from J, the gap between germline ends came to 20 bases. CDR3 protein: CASRPTGTEAHGYTF. In DNA, the CDR3 is TGTGCCAGCAGGCCCACAGGGACGGAGGCTCATGGCTACACCTTC.

The chain carries TRBV13 and TRBJ2-5; 7 positions agree with TRBD2. The germline V gene encodes CDR1 PRHDT and CDR2 FYEKMQ (reference sequence). The CDR3 consists of 13 residues. The trim removed 5 bases at V and 5 bases at J, leaving 5 bases unmatched. The CDR3 reads CASSPEGGETQYF. The CDR3 bases are TGTGCCAGCAGCCCCGAGGGAGGGGAGACCCAGTACTTC. The variable domain in full, with the rest retrieved from reference TRBV13 and TRBJ2-5, is AAGVIQSPRHLIKEKRETATLKCYPIPRHDTVYWYQQGPGQDPQFLISFYEKMQSDKGSIPDRFSAQQFSDYHSELNMSSLELGDSALYFCASSPEGGETQYFGPGTRLLVL.

The chain employs TRBV19 and TRBJ2-7, with TRBD1 as a possible D gene (5 bases). V gave up 5 bases and J gave up 5 bases, with 13 bases separating them. This CDR3 region has 13 residues. The germline V gene has CDR1 LNHDA and CDR2 SQIVND (reference sequence). The CDR3 sequence is CASSHQGKNEQYF. In DNA form, the CDR3 reads TGTGCCAGTAGTCACCAGGGCAAAAACGAGCAGTACTTC.

The chain employs TRBV6-5 and TRBJ1-2; possible D gene TRBD1, 5 bases. This CDR3 has 14 amino acids. CDR1 MNHEY and CDR2 SVGAGI come from the germline V gene. Trimming pared 6 bases from V and 7 bases from J, leaving 18 bases between. CDR3 sequence: CASSKGAAVGGYTF. DNA of the CDR3: TGTGCCAGCAGCAAAGGGGCCGCAGTTGGTGGCTACACCTTC.

The CDR3 coding sequence is TGTGCCAGCAGCCAAGAAGGGGGTTTCCACGAGCAGTACTTC. It specifies CASSQEGGFHEQYF. The gene calls are TRBV14 and TRBJ2-7, with a weak D call TRBD1 (6 bases). Trimming stripped 0 bases from V and 5 bases from J, with 11 bases between. CDR1 SGHDN and CDR2 FVKESK come from the germline V gene. This CDR3 contains 14 residues.

The chain couples TRBV11-2 to TRBJ1-5, with a possible D match to TRBD1 (5 bases). The CDR3 consists of 14 residues. Germline CDR1 SGHAT, CDR2 FQNNGV. V gave up 5 bases and J gave up 1 base, with 9 bases separating them. The CDR3 sequence: CASSRGRSNQPQHF. Here the CDR3 DNA reads TGTGCCAGCAGCCGGGGGAGGAGCAATCAGCCCCAGCATTTT. Together with reference TRBV11-2 and TRBJ1-5, the CDR3 gives the full variable domain: EAGVAQSPRYKIIEKRQSVAFWCNPISGHATLYWYQQILGQGPKLLIQFQNNGVVDDSQLPKDRFSAERLKGVDSTLKIQPAKLEDSAVYLCASSRGRSNQPQHFGDGTRLSIL.

By share of the sample, this clone is medium-sized. This chain links TRBV5-5 with TRBJ2-7, with unresolved D. Germline V gives CDR1 SGHKS, CDR2 YYEKEE (reference sequence). This CDR3 has 15 residues. V was cut by 4 bases and J by 2 bases, with 16 bases left in between. The CDR3 protein is CASSLRPPRTYEQYF. In DNA form, the CDR3 reads TGTGCCAGCAGCCTTCGACCCCCCCGGACCTACGAGCAGTACTTC.